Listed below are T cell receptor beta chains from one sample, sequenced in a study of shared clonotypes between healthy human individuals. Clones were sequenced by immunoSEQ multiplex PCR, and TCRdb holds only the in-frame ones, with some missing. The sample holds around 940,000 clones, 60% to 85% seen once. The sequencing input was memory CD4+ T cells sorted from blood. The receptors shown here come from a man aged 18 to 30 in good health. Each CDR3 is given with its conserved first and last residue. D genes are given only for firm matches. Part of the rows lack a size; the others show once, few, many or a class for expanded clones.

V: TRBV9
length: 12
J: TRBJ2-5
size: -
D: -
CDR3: CASSVQGETQYF
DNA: TGTGCCAGCAGCGTTCAGGGTGAGACCCAGTACTTC

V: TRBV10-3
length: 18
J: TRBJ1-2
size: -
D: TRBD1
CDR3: CAITSNTGQQLSNYGYTF
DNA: TGTGCCATCACATCCAATACGGGACAGCAGCTTAGTAACTATGGCTACACCTTC

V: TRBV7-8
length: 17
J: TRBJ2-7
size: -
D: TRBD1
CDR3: CASSLGRGTGDSYEQYF
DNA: TGTGCCAGCAGCTTAGGGCGAGGGACAGGGGACTCCTACGAGCAGTACTTC

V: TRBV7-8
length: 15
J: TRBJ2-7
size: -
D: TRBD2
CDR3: CASSQTSGFTYEQYF
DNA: TGTGCCAGCAGCCAGACTAGCGGTTTTACCTACGAGCAGTACTTC

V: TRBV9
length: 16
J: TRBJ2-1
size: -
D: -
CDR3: CASSVDPITSYNEQFF
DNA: TGTGCCAGCAGCGTAGATCCGATTACCTCCTACAATGAGCAGTTCTTC

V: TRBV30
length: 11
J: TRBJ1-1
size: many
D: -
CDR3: CAWFKNTEAFF
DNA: TGTGCCTGGTTTAAGAACACTGAAGCTTTCTTT

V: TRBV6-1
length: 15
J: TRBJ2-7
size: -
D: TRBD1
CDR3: CASSVPGQGTYEQYF
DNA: TGTGCCAGCAGTGTCCCGGGACAGGGAACCTACGAGCAGTACTTC

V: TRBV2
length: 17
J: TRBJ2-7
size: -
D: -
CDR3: CASRNQGGGDSSYEQYF
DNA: TGTGCCAGCAGAAACCAGGGGGGAGGTGACTCTTCCTACGAGCAGTACTTC

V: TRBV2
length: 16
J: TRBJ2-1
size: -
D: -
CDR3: CASSRRRGPPPNEQFF
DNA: TGTGCCAGCAGCCGGAGGCGGGGACCCCCGCCAAATGAGCAGTTCTTC

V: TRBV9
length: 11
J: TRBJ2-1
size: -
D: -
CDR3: CAITKGDEQFF
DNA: TGTGCCATCACGAAAGGGGATGAGCAGTTCTTC

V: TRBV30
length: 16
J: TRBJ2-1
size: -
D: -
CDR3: CAWNLNYRSSYNEQFF
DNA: TGTGCCTGGAACTTAAACTATCGTAGCTCCTACAATGAGCAGTTCTTC

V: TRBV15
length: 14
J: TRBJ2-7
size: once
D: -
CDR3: CATSTAQTYGEQYF
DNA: TGTGCCACCAGCACCGCACAGACTTACGGTGAGCAGTACTTC

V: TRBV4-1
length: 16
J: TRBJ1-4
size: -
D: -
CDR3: CASSRRITGRDEKLFF
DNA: TGCGCCAGCAGCCGACGGATTACAGGGAGGGATGAAAAACTGTTTTTT

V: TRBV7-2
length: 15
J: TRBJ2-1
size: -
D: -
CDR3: CASSPGHSSYNEQFF
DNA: TGTGCCAGCAGCCCGGGACACAGCTCCTACAATGAGCAGTTCTTC

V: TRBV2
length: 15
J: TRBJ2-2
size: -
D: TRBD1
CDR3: CASSGQGDLTGELFF
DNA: TGTGCCAGTTCGGGACAGGGAGATCTTACCGGGGAGCTGTTTTTT

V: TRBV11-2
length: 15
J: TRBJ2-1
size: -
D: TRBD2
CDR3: CASSLDGTKKNEQFF
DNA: TGTGCCAGCAGCTTAGATGGGACTAAAAAGAATGAGCAGTTCTTC

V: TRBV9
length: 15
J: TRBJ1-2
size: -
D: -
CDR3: CASSRRGETNYGYTF
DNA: TGTGCCAGCAGTAGAAGGGGGGAGACTAACTATGGCTACACCTTC

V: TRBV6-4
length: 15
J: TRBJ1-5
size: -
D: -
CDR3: CASPSEGPGNQPQHF
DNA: TGTGCCAGTCCCTCAGAGGGCCCAGGCAATCAGCCCCAGCATTTT

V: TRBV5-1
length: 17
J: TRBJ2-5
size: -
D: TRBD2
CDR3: CASSFRNSGRAGETQYF
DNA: TGCGCCAGCAGCTTCCGTAATAGCGGGAGGGCTGGAGAGACCCAGTACTTC

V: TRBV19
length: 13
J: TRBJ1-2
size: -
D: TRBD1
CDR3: CASSLTGNYGYTF
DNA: TGTGCCAGTAGCCTGACAGGGAACTATGGCTACACCTTC

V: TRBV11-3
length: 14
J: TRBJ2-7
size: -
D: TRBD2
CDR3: CASSPGTNVYEQYF
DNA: TGTGCCAGCAGCCCCGGGACTAATGTTTACGAGCAGTACTTC

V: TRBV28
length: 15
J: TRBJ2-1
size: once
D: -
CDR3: CASSLGRGVYNEQFF
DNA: TGTGCCAGCAGTTTGGGTAGGGGCGTCTACAATGAGCAGTTCTTC

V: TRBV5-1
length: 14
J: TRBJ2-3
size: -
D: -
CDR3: CASSSLISTDTQYF
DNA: TGCGCCAGCAGCTCTCTTATTAGCACAGATACGCAGTATTTT

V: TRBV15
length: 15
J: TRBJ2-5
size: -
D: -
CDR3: CATSRDPAKVETQYF
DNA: TGTGCCACCAGCAGAGATCCTGCCAAGGTTGAGACCCAGTACTTC

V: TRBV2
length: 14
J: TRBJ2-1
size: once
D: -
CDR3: CASSEGSSYNEQFF
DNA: TGTGCCAGCAGTGAAGGGAGCTCCTACAATGAGCAGTTCTTC

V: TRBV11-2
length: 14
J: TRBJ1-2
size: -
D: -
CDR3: CASSLDPWDYGYTF
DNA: TGTGCCAGCAGCTTAGATCCCTGGGACTATGGCTACACCTTC

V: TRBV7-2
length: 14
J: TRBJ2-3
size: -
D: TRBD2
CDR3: CASRTSGSTDTQYF
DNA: TGTGCCAGCAGGACTAGCGGGAGCACAGATACGCAGTATTTT

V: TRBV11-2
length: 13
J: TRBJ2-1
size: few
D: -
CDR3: CASSSMRGGEQFF
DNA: TGTGCCAGCAGCTCTATGAGGGGCGGCGAGCAGTTCTTC

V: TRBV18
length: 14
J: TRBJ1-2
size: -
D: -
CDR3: CASSPPSGFDGYTF
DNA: TGTGCCAGCTCACCACCGTCAGGTTTTGATGGCTACACCTTC

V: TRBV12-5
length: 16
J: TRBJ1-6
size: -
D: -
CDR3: CASGLVGVGNNSPLHF
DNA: TGTGCTAGTGGTTTGGTAGGGGTGGGGAATAATTCACCCCTCCACTTT

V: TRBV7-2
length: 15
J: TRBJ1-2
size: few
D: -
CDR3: CASSLRTATNYGYTF
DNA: TGTGCCAGCAGCTTGAGGACAGCAACTAACTATGGCTACACCTTC

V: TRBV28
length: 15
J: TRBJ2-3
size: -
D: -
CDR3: CASSGGGFRTDTQYF
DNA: TGTGCCAGCAGTGGCGGGGGCTTCCGCACAGATACGCAGTATTTT

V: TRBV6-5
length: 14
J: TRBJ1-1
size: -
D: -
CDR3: CASSPSDRPLEAFF
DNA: TGTGCCAGCAGTCCCAGTGACCGGCCACTTGAAGCTTTCTTT

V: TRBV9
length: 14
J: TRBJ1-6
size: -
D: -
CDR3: CASSVESGNSPLHF
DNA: TGTGCCAGCAGCGTAGAATCGGGAAATTCACCCCTCCACTTT

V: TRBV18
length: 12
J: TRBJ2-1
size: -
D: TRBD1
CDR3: CASSPGQGIKFF
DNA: TGTGCCAGCTCGCCCGGACAGGGGATAAAGTTCTTC

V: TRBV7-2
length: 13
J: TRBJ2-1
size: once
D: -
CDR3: CASSLEIANSQFF
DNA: TGTGCCAGCAGCTTAGAGATAGCTAATTCCCAGTTCTTC

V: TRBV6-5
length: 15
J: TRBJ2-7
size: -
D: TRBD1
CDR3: CASSKLGQMSYEQYF
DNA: TGTGCCAGCAGTAAACTGGGACAGATGTCCTACGAGCAGTACTTC

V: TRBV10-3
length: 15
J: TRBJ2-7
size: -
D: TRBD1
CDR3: CAISESTGKTYEQYF
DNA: TGTGCCATCAGTGAGTCGACAGGGAAGACCTACGAGCAGTACTTC

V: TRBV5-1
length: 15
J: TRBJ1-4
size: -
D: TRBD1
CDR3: CASSMWTGTNEKLFF
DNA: TGCGCCAGCAGCATGTGGACAGGGACTAATGAAAAACTGTTTTTT

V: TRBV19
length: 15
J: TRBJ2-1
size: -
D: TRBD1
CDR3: CASSMQGVSYNEQFF
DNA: TGTGCCAGTAGTATGCAGGGGGTTTCCTACAATGAGCAGTTCTTC

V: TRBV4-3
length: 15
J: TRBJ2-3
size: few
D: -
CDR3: CASSQGVGSTDTQYF
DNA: TGCGCCAGCAGCCAAGGTGTCGGGAGCACAGATACGCAGTATTTT

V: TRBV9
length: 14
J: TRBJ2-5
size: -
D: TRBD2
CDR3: CASSGPSGGGAQYF
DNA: TGTGCCAGCAGCGGACCTAGCGGCGGTGGGGCCCAGTACTTC

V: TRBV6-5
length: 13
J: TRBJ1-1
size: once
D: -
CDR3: CASRIQGITEAFF
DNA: TGTGCCAGCAGAATCCAGGGGATCACTGAAGCTTTCTTT

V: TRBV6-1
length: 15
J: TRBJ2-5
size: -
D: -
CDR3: CASSEEAGTFGTQYF
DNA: TGTGCCAGCAGTGAAGAGGCGGGGACCTTCGGGACCCAGTACTTC

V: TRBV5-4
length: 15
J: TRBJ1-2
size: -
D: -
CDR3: CASSLAGGGGYGYTF
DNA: TGTGCCAGCAGCTTGGCCGGTGGAGGGGGCTATGGCTACACCTTC

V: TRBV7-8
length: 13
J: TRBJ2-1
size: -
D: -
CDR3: CASSWTLVAEQFF
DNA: TGTGCCAGCAGCTGGACTTTAGTAGCGGAGCAGTTCTTC

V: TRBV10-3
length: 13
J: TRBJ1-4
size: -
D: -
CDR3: CAISEGQREKLFF
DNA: TGTGCCATCAGTGAAGGGCAGCGTGAAAAACTGTTTTTT

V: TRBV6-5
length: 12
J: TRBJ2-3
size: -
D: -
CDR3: CASSPSTDTQYF
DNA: TGTGCCAGCAGCCCCAGCACAGATACGCAGTATTTT

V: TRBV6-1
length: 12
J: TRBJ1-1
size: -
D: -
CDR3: CASSESGSEAFF
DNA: TGTGCCAGCAGTGAAAGTGGCTCTGAAGCTTTCTTT

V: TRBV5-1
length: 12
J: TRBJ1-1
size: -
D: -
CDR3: CASSFTGTEAFF
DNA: TGCGCCAGCAGCTTCACAGGCACTGAAGCTTTCTTT

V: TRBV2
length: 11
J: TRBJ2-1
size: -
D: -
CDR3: CASSERFVGVF
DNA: TGTGCCAGCAGTGAGAGGTTCGTAGGGGTCTTC

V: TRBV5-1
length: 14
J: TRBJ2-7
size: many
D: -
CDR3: CASSFPEGSYEQYF
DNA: TGCGCCAGCAGCTTCCCAGAGGGCTCCTACGAGCAGTACTTC